This T cell receptor (beta chain) was identified during a study of cytomegalovirus exposure and HLA in healthy donors. The PCR used 60 Vbeta and 13 Jbeta primers. Using immunoSEQ multiplex PCR, the repertoire was profiled, and TCRdb retains in-frame clones only, with some absent. The profile shows roughly 150,000 clones, 70% to 90% of them singletons. The trim removed 5 bases at V and 4 bases at J, leaving 8 bases unmatched. Per germline, CDR1 SGHNT and CDR2 YYREEE (reference sequence). This CDR3 contains 16 residues. This rearrangement joins TRBV5-4 to TRBJ2-5, with 13 bases that match TRBD2. The clonotype comes from a man aged 25-45 years in good health and CMV-seropositive. The sequencing sample was made of PBMCs. The CDR3 spells CASSPTTSGRGETQYF. CDR3 in DNA: TGTGCCAGCAGTCCGACCACTAGCGGGAGGGGAGAGACCCAGTACTTC.